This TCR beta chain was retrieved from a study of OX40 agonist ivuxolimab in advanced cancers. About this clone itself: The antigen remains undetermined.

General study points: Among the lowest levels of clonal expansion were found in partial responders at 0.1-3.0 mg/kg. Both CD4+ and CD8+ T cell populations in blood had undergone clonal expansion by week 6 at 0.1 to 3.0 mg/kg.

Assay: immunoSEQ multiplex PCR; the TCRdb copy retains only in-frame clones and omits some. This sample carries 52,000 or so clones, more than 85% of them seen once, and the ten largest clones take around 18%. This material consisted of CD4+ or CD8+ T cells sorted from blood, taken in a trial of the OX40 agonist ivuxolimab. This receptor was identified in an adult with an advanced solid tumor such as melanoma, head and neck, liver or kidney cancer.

CDR3 loop: CAAGASYNEQFF. CDR3 coding DNA: TGTGCCGCAGGGGCCTCCTACAATGAGCAGTTCTTC. The chain is built from TRBV19 and TRBJ2-1; D is perhaps TRBD1 (6 bases). The V gene lost 11 bases and the J gene lost 0 bases, with 8 bases spanning the gap. The CDR3 sequence is 12 residues long. Germline assignment: CDR1 LNHDA and CDR2 SQIVND (reference sequence).